The clone carrying this T cell receptor (beta chain) appeared many times. Germline CDR1 DFQATT, CDR2 SNEGSKA (reference sequence). The CDR3 runs 15 residues. The trim removed 3 bases at V and 9 bases at J, leaving 13 bases unmatched. This entry is derived from a study of neurological immune-mediated disorders. TCRdb independently ran MiXCR on the 5' RACE reads; one entry per CDR3 protein. The sample lists more than 50,000 distinct CDR3 sequences, roughly 3.9% seen once, with 1% to 1.5% in the top ten. The unsorted libraries were generated from a total of 2 million PBMCs, which had been stored in RNAlater at -80 C.

This chain joins TRBV20-1 and TRBJ2-1; 8 bases are a match to TRBD2. This clonotype was obtained from a man aged 30 to 39 with multiple sclerosis. The material sequenced was PBMCs. The CDR3 sequence is CSARGPGLGSPEQFF. CDR3 sequence (DNA): TGCAGTGCTAGGGGACCGGGACTAGGGTCCCCTGAGCAGTTCTTC.